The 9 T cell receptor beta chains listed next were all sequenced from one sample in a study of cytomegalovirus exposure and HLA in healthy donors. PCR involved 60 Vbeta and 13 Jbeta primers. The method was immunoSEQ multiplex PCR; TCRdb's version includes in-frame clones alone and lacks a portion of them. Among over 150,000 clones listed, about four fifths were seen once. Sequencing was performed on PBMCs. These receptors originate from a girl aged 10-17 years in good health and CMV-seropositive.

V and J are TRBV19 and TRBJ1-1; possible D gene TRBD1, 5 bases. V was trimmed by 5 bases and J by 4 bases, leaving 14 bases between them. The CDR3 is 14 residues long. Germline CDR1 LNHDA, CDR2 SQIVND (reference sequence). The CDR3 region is CASSLTVYSTEAFF. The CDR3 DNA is TGTGCCAGTAGTCTGACAGTCTATTCCACTGAAGCTTTCTTT.

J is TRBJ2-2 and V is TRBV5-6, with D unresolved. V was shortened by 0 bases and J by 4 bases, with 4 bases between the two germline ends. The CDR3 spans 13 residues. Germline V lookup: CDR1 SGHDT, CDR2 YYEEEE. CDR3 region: CASSLDRTGELFF. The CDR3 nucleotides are TGTGCCAGCAGCTTGGATCGCACCGGGGAGCTGTTTTTT.

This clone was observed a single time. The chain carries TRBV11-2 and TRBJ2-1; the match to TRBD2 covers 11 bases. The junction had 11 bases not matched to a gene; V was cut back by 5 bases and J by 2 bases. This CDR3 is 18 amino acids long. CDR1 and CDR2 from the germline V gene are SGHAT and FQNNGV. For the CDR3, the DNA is TGTGCCAGCAGCATTCGACTAGCGGGGCGAAGCGCCTACAATGAGCAGTTCTTC. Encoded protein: CASSIRLAGRSAYNEQFF.

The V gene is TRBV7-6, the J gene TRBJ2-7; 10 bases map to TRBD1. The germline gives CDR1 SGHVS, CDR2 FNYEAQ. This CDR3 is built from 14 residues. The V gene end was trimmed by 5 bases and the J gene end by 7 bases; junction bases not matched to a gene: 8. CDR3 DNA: TGTGCCAGCAGCAGGGGGACAGGGGCGGGGGAGCAGTACTTC. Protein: CASSRGTGAGEQYF. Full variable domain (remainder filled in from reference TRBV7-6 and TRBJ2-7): GAGVSQSPRYKVTKRGQDVALRCDPISGHVSLYWYRQALGQGPEFLTYFNYEAQQDKSGLPNDRFSAERPEGSISTLTIQRTEQRDSAMYRCASSRGTGAGEQYFGPGTRLTVT.

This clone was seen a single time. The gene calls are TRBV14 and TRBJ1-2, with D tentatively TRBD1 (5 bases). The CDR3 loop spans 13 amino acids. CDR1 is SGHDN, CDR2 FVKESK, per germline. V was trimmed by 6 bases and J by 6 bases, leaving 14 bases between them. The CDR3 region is CASRPSGTHGYTF. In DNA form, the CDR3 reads TGTGCCAGCAGACCGTCCGGGACTCATGGCTACACCTTC. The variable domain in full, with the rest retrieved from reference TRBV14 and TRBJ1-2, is EAGVTQFPSHSVIEKGQTVTLRCDPISGHDNLYWYRRVMGKEIKFLLHFVKESKQDESGMPNNRFLAERTGGTYSTLKVQPAELEDSGVYFCASRPSGTHGYTFGSGTRLTVV.

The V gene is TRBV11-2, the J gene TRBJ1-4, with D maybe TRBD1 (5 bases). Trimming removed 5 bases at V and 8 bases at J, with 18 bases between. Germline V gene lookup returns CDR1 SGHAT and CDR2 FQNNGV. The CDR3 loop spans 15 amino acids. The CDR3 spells CASSLPRDRGEKLFF. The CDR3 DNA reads TGTGCCAGCAGCCTCCCTAGGGATCGGGGGGAAAAACTGTTTTTT.

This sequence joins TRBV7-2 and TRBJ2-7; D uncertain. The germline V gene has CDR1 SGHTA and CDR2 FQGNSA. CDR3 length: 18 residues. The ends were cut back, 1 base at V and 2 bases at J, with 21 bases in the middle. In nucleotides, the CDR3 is TGTGCCAGCAGCTTAGGCCCGTCGTCGGTTATTTTGCCCTACGAGCAGTACTTC. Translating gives CASSLGPSSVILPYEQYF.

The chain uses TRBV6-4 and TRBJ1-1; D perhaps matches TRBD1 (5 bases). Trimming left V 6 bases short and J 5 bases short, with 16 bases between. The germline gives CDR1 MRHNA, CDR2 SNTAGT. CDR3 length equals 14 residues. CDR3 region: CASSPQGGRTEAFF. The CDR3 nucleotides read TGTGCCAGCAGCCCCCAGGGAGGACGAACTGAAGCTTTCTTT.

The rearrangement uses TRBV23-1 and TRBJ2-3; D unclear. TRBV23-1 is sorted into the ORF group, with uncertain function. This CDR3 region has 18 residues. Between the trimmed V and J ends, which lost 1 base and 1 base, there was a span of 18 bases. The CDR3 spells CASSQLVVGDPCTDTQYF. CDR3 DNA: TGCGCCAGCAGTCAATTGGTAGTAGGAGACCCCTGCACAGATACGCAGTATTTT.